Listed here are 23 T cell receptor beta chains from one sample, sequenced in a study of human T cells and chemical hapten exposure. TCRdb redid the calling of the RACE reads with MiXCR, one entry per CDR3 protein. The data hold 50,000 to 65,000 distinct CDR3 sequences, with about 9% observed a single time. As to time point: pre-sensitization, week 0. The treatment: therapeutic diphenylcyclopropenone sensitization with weekly scalp DPC. This specimen was whole blood, taken in connection with sensitization to the hapten diphenylcyclopropenone (DPC). The source is a woman aged 40 to 50 with alopecia areata. Some clones in this sample may be carry-over from other donors' samples.

The gene calls are TRBV28 and TRBJ1-2; 9 bases match TRBD1. The CDR3 extends over 12 amino acids. The V gene end was trimmed by 7 bases and the J gene end by 8 bases; junction bases not matched to a gene: 5. CDR1 and CDR2 from the germline V gene are MDHEN and SYDVKM. CDR3 in amino acids: CASTRQGDGYTF. CDR3 nucleotide sequence: TGTGCCAGCACCCGACAGGGGGACGGCTACACCTTC.

This clonotype was counted many times. V gene TRBV12-3 or TRBV12-4 combines with J gene TRBJ1-2; D is unclear. V shed 3 bases and J shed 4 bases, with 9 bases lying between them. This CDR3 has 13 residues. As DNA, the CDR3 is TGTGCCAGCAGTTTGAGGCAGACCTATGGCTACACCTTC. Its protein is CASSLRQTYGYTF.

This clonotype appeared many times. The J gene is TRBJ1-5, the V gene TRBV29-1; 8 nucleotides align to TRBD1. This CDR3 region has 13 residues. Unmatched junction bases numbered 6, after V lost 2 bases and J lost 9 bases. The germline CDR1 and CDR2 sequences are SQVTM and ANQGSEA. The CDR3 coding sequence is TGCAGCGTTGAAACAGGACAGGGATCGCCCCAGCATTTT. It specifies CSVETGQGSPQHF. The full variable domain, its missing parts supplied by reference TRBV29-1 and TRBJ1-5, is SAVISQKPSRDICQRGTSLTIQCQVDSQVTMMFWYRQQPGQSLTLIATANQGSEATYESGFVIDKFPISRPNLTFSTLTVSNMSPEDSSIYLCSVETGQGSPQHFGDGTRLSIL.

The gene calls are TRBV11-2 and TRBJ2-2, with 8 bases fitting TRBD2. V gave up 5 bases and J gave up 2 bases; unmatched junction bases: 16. Germline V lookup: CDR1 SGHAT, CDR2 FQNNGV. This CDR3 is built from 19 residues. The DNA for the CDR3 is TGTGCCAGCAGCCCACTCAGACTAAGCGGGGGTAGAAACACCGGGGAGCTGTTTTTT. This translates into CASSPLRLSGGRNTGELFF.

This clonotype was observed at least ten times. The chain carries TRBV5-6 and TRBJ2-4; D is perhaps TRBD2 (6 bases). Germline V CDR1 and CDR2: SGHDT, YYEEEE. The CDR3 loop spans 15 amino acids. V gave up 4 bases and J gave up 2 bases, with 13 bases separating them. The CDR3 loop is CASSIGGVTKNIQYF. The CDR3, as DNA: TGTGCCAGCAGCATCGGCGGGGTAACCAAAAACATTCAGTACTTC.

This chain links TRBV9 with TRBJ1-1; 7 bases match TRBD1. This CDR3 is 17 amino acids long. V dropped 2 bases and J dropped 1; count of bases not matched to a gene: 11. Per the germline V gene, CDR1 is SGDLS and CDR2 is YYNGEE. CDR3 protein: CASSVQGGAGENTEAFF. The CDR3, as DNA: TGTGCCAGCAGCGTCCAGGGGGGAGCGGGCGAGAACACTGAAGCTTTCTTT.

V gene TRBV4-1 combines with J gene TRBJ2-1; maybe TRBD2 (6 bases). CDR3 length equals 17 residues. Germline assignment: CDR1 MGHRA and CDR2 YSYEKL. V was clipped by 3 bases and J by 6 bases, with 21 bases between them. Here the CDR3 reads CASSQVDGTRRPNEQFF. CDR3 DNA sequence: TGCGCCAGCAGCCAGGTTGACGGGACTCGAAGGCCCAATGAGCAGTTCTTC.

This clonotype was seen ten or more times. The V and J genes are TRBV29-1 and TRBJ2-6; D might be TRBD1 (6 bases). The V end lost 1 base, the J end lost 0 bases, and 10 bases lay between the germline ends. CDR3 length: 16 amino acids. Germline-derived CDR1 and CDR2 are SQVTM and ANQGSEA. The CDR3 region has the DNA TGCAGCGTTGAAGGGGCCAGGGGCTCTGGGGCCAACGTCCTGACTTTC. Protein: CSVEGARGSGANVLTF.

The table lists this clonotype with many counts. CDR3 nucleotide sequence: TGTGCCAGCAGTCCCGTTCTAAGCAATCAGCCCCAGCATTTT. Residues: CASSPVLSNQPQHF. This chain connects TRBV7-9 to TRBJ1-5; D not certain. V lost 6 bases and J 1 base, leaving 10 bases between the germline ends. Germline V lookup: CDR1 SEHNR, CDR2 FQNEAQ (reference sequence). The CDR3 spans 14 residues.

This clonotype has more than one count but fewer than ten. The chain recombines TRBV7-2 with TRBJ2-2, with 10 bases aligning to TRBD1. Looked up from germline, CDR1 is SGHTA and CDR2 is FQGNSA. V trimming: 2 bases; J trimming: 7 bases; junction bases outside the gene matches: 7. This CDR3 is 16 amino acids long. CDR3 sequence: CASSLRGQGPIGELFF. CDR3 nucleotides: TGTGCCAGCAGCTTAAGGGGACAGGGGCCAATCGGGGAGCTGTTTTTT.

The chain uses TRBV5-6 and TRBJ2-6, with 7 bases aligning to TRBD1. Trimming cost V 6 bases and J 1 base; bases outside gene matches: 4. The CDR3 totals 15 residues. Germline lookup yields CDR1 SGHDT and CDR2 YYEEEE. CDR3 bases: TGTGCCAGCATCGAACAGGGGTCTGGGGCCAACGTCCTGACTTTC. It codes for CASIEQGSGANVLTF.

This clonotype has only a few counts. The V call is TRBV4-1, the J call TRBJ2-1; 8 bases agree with TRBD2. V was clipped by 3 bases and J by 4 bases; unmatched bases: 8. Germline CDR1 and CDR2: MGHRA and YSYEKL. The CDR3 is made up of 16 amino acids. CDR3 protein: CASSQGRGGRYNEQFF. Here the CDR3 DNA reads TGCGCCAGCAGCCAGGGACGGGGGGGCCGGTACAATGAGCAGTTCTTC.

This clonotype was seen many times. V usage is TRBV20-1 and J usage is TRBJ1-1, with D uncertain. Germline lookup yields CDR1 DFQATT and CDR2 SNEGSKA (reference sequence). Trimming removed 1 base at V and 7 bases at J, with 7 bases between. The CDR3 has 11 residues. CDR3 amino acids: CSARGRFEAFF. CDR3 in DNA: TGCAGTGCTAGAGGGAGATTTGAAGCTTTCTTT.

This clonotype was detected ten times or more. The chain recombines TRBV4-3 with TRBJ2-7; D is undetermined. The V and J ends lost 0 bases and 0 bases respectively, with 6 bases between them. The germline V gene encodes CDR1 LGHNA and CDR2 YSLEER. The CDR3 covers 14 residues. The CDR3 sequence is CASSQELRSYEQYF. DNA of the CDR3: TGCGCCAGCAGCCAAGAGCTCCGCTCCTACGAGCAGTACTTC.

This clonotype was recorded many times. The chain couples TRBV6-4 to TRBJ2-1; D might be TRBD2 (6 bases). The CDR3 consists of 15 residues. Trimming left V 3 bases short and J 6 bases short, with 15 bases between. Germline V gives CDR1 MRHNA, CDR2 SNTAGT. CDR3 in DNA: TGTGCCAGCAGTGAAACGGGGGACCCTTCCAATGAGCAGTTCTTC. Translation: CASSETGDPSNEQFF.

The table lists this clonotype with many counts. The gene calls are TRBV3-1 and TRBJ1-2; 10 nucleotides line up with TRBD1. The length of the CDR3 is 15 residues. Germline V gene data show CDR1 as LGHDT and CDR2 as YNNKEL (reference sequence). The V segment lost 4 bases and the J segment 3 bases; nucleotides outside the gene matches: 5. CDR3 in amino acids: CASSPLGTGDYGYTF. The DNA of the CDR3 is TGTGCCAGCAGCCCTCTTGGGACAGGGGACTATGGCTACACCTTC.

Ten or more counts support this clonotype. The genes are TRBV7-9 and TRBJ1-1; unclear D gene. CDR1 and CDR2 (germline): SEHNR, FQNEAQ (reference sequence). The V gene lost 5 bases and the J gene lost 4 bases, with 14 bases spanning the gap. The CDR3 is 14 amino acids. In DNA form, the CDR3 reads TGTGCCAGCAGCATATCAGGTACGGTCACTGAAGCTTTCTTT. Translating gives CASSISGTVTEAFF.

The CDR3 loop is CASGDRQGSYNEQFF. CDR3 DNA sequence: TGTGCCAGCGGTGACCGCCAGGGATCCTACAATGAGCAGTTCTTC. The V and J genes are TRBV12-3 or TRBV12-4 and TRBJ2-1; D is possibly TRBD1 (5 bases). Trimming left V 8 bases short and J 1 base short, with 15 bases between. CDR3 length: 15 residues.

This clonotype was seen repeatedly, ten times or more. The CDR3 spells CASSFGQGKDEQYF. CDR3 nucleotides: TGTGCCAGCAGCTTCGGACAGGGGAAGGACGAGCAGTACTTC. This chain links TRBV5-5 with TRBJ2-7; 9 bases fit TRBD1. CDR1 and CDR2 (germline): SGHKS, YYEKEE (reference sequence). The V gene end was trimmed by 2 bases and the J gene end by 5 bases; junction bases not matched to a gene: 5. The CDR3 has 14 amino acids. The variable domain in full, completed from reference TRBV5-5 and TRBJ2-7, reads DAGVTQSPTHLIKTRGQQVTLRCSPISGHKSVSWYQQVLGQGPQFIFQYYEKEERGRGNFPDRFSARQFPNYSSELNVNALLLGDSALYLCASSFGQGKDEQYFGPGTRLTVT.

This clonotype has a count of ten or more. The rearrangement links TRBV7-8 to TRBJ1-1; 7 nucleotides agree with TRBD1. Germline V gene data show CDR1 as SGHVS and CDR2 as FQNEAQ. V shed 5 bases, J shed 7 bases, and the junction held 10 bases outside the gene matches. The CDR3 contains 14 residues. The CDR3 region is CASSPGQAGREAFF. In DNA form, the CDR3 reads TGTGCCAGCAGCCCAGGACAGGCGGGCCGTGAAGCTTTCTTT.

This clonotype was detected many times. This chain uses TRBV20-1 with TRBJ1-6, with D maybe TRBD1 (6 bases). V was pared by 2 bases and J by 14 bases, with 25 bases between. The CDR3 extends over 16 amino acids. Per the germline V gene, CDR1 is DFQATT and CDR2 is SNEGSKA (reference sequence). This CDR3 reads CSARSPTGTPLVSLHF. In DNA form, the CDR3 reads TGCAGTGCTAGATCTCCCACCGGGACACCCCTTGTATCCCTCCACTTT.

This chain joins TRBV4-1 and TRBJ2-3; the match to TRBD2 covers 12 bases. V shed 6 bases and J 2 bases; nucleotides not matched to a gene: 6. This CDR3 comprises 16 residues. Looked up from germline, CDR1 is MGHRA and CDR2 is YSYEKL. CDR3 nucleotide sequence: TGCGCCAGCAGTCACGGACTAGCGGGGTCCACAGATACGCAGTATTTT. It codes for CASSHGLAGSTDTQYF.

The sample holds many counts of this clonotype. The chain is built from TRBV12-3 or TRBV12-4 and TRBJ2-5; D unclear. V shed 1 base and J shed 0 bases, with 9 bases lying between them. The CDR3 runs 15 residues. CDR3 DNA: TGTGCCAGCAGTTTAGGGATTGGAAACCAAGAGACCCAGTACTTC. This sequence encodes CASSLGIGNQETQYF.